This T cell receptor (beta chain) was sequenced during a study of T-cell reconstitution after alpha-beta-depleted transplantation in children. Germline CDR1 and CDR2: SQVTM and ANQGSEA. V lost 1 base to trimming and J lost 1 base, with 16 bases between them. The CDR3 is 16 residues long. Unique molecular identifiers were incorporated during preparation of the TCRbeta library. Using its own MiXCR run on the PCR reads, TCRdb lists one record per CDR3 protein. The table has nearly 550,000 distinct CDR3 sequences, 15% to 20% seen once. This clonotype was obtained from a human donor who donated a stem cell graft to a child with acute lymphoblastic leukemia. The sample was PBMCs from the stem cell graft donor, taken from the stem cell graft. The chain employs TRBV29-1 and TRBJ1-1; possible D gene TRBD1, 6 bases. The CDR3 reads CSVEGSEGERNTEAFF. The DNA of the CDR3 is TGCAGCGTTGAAGGGAGCGAGGGGGAGAGGAACACTGAAGCTTTCTTT.